The entry below describes one T cell receptor beta chain. No antigen is known for it. Some clones are missing from TCRdb's copy, which holds only in-frame ones; the method was immunoSEQ multiplex PCR. The sample lists roughly 79,000 clones; approximately 92% were seen once. Prior autoimmune disease or systemic immunosuppression barred patients. CDR3 length equals 19 residues. Germline V gene lookup returns CDR1 LGHNA and CDR2 YSLEER. V lost 4 bases to trimming and J lost 0 bases; unmatched junction nucleotides: 14. The entry originates in a study of OX40 agonist ivuxolimab in advanced cancers. Across the study: Patients with hepatocellular carcinoma, melanoma, renal cell or head and neck cancer made up the dose-escalation patients.

Study results and caveats: Clonal expansion among partial responders at 0.1-3.0 mg/kg ranked near the lowest.

The sample consisted of CD4+ or CD8+ T cells sorted from blood, taken in a trial of the OX40 agonist ivuxolimab. The V call is TRBV4-3, the J call TRBJ2-3; 9 bases agree with TRBD2. The sequence derives from an adult with an advanced solid tumor such as melanoma, head and neck, liver or kidney cancer. The CDR3 here is CASSPRPAGGWTSTDTQYF. CDR3 coding DNA: TGCGCCAGCAGCCCTAGACCAGCGGGAGGTTGGACTAGCACAGATACGCAGTATTTT.